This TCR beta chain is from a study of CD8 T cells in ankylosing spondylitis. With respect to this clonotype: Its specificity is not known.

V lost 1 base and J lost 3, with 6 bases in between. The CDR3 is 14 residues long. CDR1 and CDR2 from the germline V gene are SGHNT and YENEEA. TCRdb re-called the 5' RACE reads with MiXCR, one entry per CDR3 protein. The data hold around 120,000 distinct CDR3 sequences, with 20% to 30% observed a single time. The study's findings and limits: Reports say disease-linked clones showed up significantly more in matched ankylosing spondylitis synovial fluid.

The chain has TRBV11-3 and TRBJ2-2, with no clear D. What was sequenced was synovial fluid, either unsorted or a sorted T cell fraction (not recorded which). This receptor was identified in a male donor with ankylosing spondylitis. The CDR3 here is CASSLAGYTGELFF. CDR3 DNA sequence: TGTGCCAGCAGCTTAGCCGGCTACACCGGGGAGCTGTTTTTT.